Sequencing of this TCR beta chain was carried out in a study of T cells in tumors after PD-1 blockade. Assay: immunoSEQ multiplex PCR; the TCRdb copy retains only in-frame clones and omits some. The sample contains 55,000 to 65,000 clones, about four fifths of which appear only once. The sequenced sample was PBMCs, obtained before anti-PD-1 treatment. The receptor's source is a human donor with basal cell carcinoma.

The CDR3 coding sequence is TGTGCCAGCAGAGATATTCAGGGAGCCCAGCCCCAGCATTTT. Protein product: CASRDIQGAQPQHF. The chain employs TRBV6-6 and TRBJ1-5; a possible D gene is TRBD1 (5 bases). The CDR3 has 14 residues. CDR1 and CDR2 (germline): MNHNY, SVGAGI (reference sequence). Trimming took 6 bases from V and 7 from J, leaving 16 bases between them.